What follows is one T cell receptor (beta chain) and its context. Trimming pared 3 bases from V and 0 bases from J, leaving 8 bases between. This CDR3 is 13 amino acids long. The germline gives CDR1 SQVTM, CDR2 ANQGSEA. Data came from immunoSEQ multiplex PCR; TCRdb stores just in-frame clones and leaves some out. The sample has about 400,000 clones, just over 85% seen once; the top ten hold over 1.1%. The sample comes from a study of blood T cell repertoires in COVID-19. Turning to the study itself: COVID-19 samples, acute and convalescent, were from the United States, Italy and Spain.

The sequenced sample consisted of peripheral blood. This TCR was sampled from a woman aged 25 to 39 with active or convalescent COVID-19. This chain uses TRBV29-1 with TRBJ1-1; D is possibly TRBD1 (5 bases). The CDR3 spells CSVETDMNTEAFF. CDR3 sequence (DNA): TGCAGCGTTGAGACGGACATGAACACTGAAGCTTTCTTT.